This passage covers 22 T cell receptor beta chains from one sample sequenced in a study of T cell changes during pregnancy in multiple sclerosis. Sequencing was performed with immunoSEQ multiplex PCR; in TCRdb, only in-frame clones are kept and a portion is missing. The sample gives about 92,000 clones, over 80% of which show up once; around 2.5% is in the top ten. This sample comprised peripheral blood, obtained in the first trimester of pregnancy. The receptors come from a female donor with multiple sclerosis, enrolled in a pregnancy study.

This sequence joins TRBV5-4 and TRBJ2-7; TRBD1 aligns across 7 bases. V lost 4 bases and J lost 1; bases outside the gene matches: 5. This CDR3 region has 14 residues. Per the germline V gene, CDR1 is SGHNT and CDR2 is YYREEE (reference sequence). CDR3: CASSRTGPSYEQYF. For the CDR3, the DNA is TGTGCCAGCAGCCGGACAGGTCCTTCCTACGAGCAGTACTTC.

This chain connects TRBV28 to TRBJ2-7; 7 positions agree with TRBD1. The CDR3 consists of 13 residues. V lost 6 bases, J lost 3 bases, and 5 bases stayed unmatched. Germline V lookup: CDR1 MDHEN, CDR2 SYDVKM. The CDR3 nucleotides are TGTGCCAGCAGCCCGGGACAGAACTACGAGCAGTACTTC. Its translation: CASSPGQNYEQYF.

For this clone: A read error may produce the germline difference seen at one junction end. The rearrangement joins TRBV4-1 to TRBJ2-1; D gene uncertain. Germline V lookup: CDR1 MGHRA, CDR2 YSYEKL. The CDR3 length is 13 residues. CDR3 bases: TGCGCCAGCAGCCAGGTGCTCCGTAGAACTTCGGTCTTC. Protein sequence: CASSQVLRRTSVF.

J is TRBJ1-2 and V is TRBV9; TRBD1 matches at 10 bases. This CDR3 contains 14 residues. Unmatched junction bases numbered 8, after V lost 4 bases and J lost 8 bases. CDR1 is SGDLS and CDR2 is YYNGEE in the germline V gene. CDR3 DNA sequence: TGTGCCAGCAGCTCCCGGGACAGGGGCCTGGGCTACACCTTC. Its protein is CASSSRDRGLGYTF. Full variable domain (remainder filled in from reference TRBV9 and TRBJ1-2): DSGVTQTPKHLITATGQRVTLRCSPRSGDLSVYWYQQSLDQGLQFLIQYYNGEERAKGNILERFSAQQFPDLHSELNLSSLELGDSALYFCASSSRDRGLGYTFGSGTRLTVV.

The J gene is TRBJ2-4, the V gene TRBV27; unclear D gene. The germline gives CDR1 MNHEY, CDR2 SMNVEV (reference sequence). The CDR3 covers 14 residues. Between the trimmed V and J ends, which lost 6 bases and 1 base, there was a span of 10 bases. In DNA form, the CDR3 reads TGTGCCAGCAGGCTGTCGGGTGCCAAAAACATTCAGTACTTC. This translates into CASRLSGAKNIQYF.

The J gene is TRBJ2-5, the V gene TRBV6-5, with 7 bases that match TRBD1. This CDR3 is built from 14 residues. Trimming at V came to 5 bases and at J to 2 bases, leaving 5 bases not matched to a gene. Germline CDR1 reads MNHEY; CDR2 reads SVGAGI. The CDR3 nucleotides read TGTGCCAGCAGTCTCACAGGGGTTCAAGAGACCCAGTACTTC. Protein: CASSLTGVQETQYF.

The V gene is TRBV5-6, the J gene TRBJ2-3; 8 bases align to TRBD1. CDR1 SGHDT and CDR2 YYEEEE come from the germline V gene. V was pared by 2 bases and J by 2 bases, with 7 bases of the junction left unmatched. This CDR3 region has 16 residues. The CDR3 DNA reads TGTGCCAGCAGCTTACGGACAGGGCACTTCACAGATACGCAGTATTTT. Amino acids: CASSLRTGHFTDTQYF.

The V gene is TRBV30, the J gene TRBJ1-1; perhaps TRBD1 as D (5 bases). Germline V lookup: CDR1 GTSNPN, CDR2 SVGIG (reference sequence). Deletions cut 0 bases from V and 2 bases from J, with 13 bases between. The CDR3 has 15 amino acids. This chain's CDR3 is CAWSVRGGVNTEAFF. The DNA for the CDR3 is TGTGCCTGGAGTGTACGGGGAGGGGTTAACACTGAAGCTTTCTTT.

This clone has a single count. This chain joins TRBV27 and TRBJ2-7, with 10 bases aligning to TRBD1. The J segment lost 6 bases and the V segment lost 6 bases, leaving 5 bases of the junction unmatched. Germline CDR1 reads MNHEY; CDR2 reads SMNVEV (reference sequence). The CDR3 runs 13 residues. The DNA of the CDR3 is TGTGCCAGCAGACGCGGACAGGGGGGCGAGCAGTACTTC. Its translation: CASRRGQGGEQYF.

This chain uses TRBV19 with TRBJ1-5; D possibly corresponds to TRBD1 (5 bases). The germline CDR1 and CDR2 sequences are LNHDA and SQIVND (reference sequence). Trimming stripped 5 bases from V and 0 bases from J, with 17 bases between. The CDR3 is made up of 17 amino acids. The CDR3 region has the DNA TGTGCCAGTAGTGCCCCCAGGAGACAGTATAGCAATCAGCCCCAGCATTTT. Translating it yields CASSAPRRQYSNQPQHF.

J is TRBJ2-1 and V is TRBV28, with a tentative D call TRBD1 (5 bases). The V gene's germline CDR1 is MDHEN and CDR2 SYDVKM. The CDR3 is made up of 14 amino acids. The ends were cut back, 8 bases at V and 1 base at J, with 12 bases in the middle. CDR3 region: CASHAQGSYNEQFF. The CDR3 DNA sequence: TGTGCCAGCCACGCCCAGGGTTCCTACAATGAGCAGTTCTTC.

For this clone: The same CDR3 also results from other DNA sequences found in this sample. The CDR3 nucleotides are TGTGCCAGCACCCAGGGTGAGGGGGCAGGCTCTGAAGCTTTCTTT. Residues: CASTQGEGAGSEAFF. V usage is TRBV11-2 and J usage is TRBJ1-1; 7 bases are shared with TRBD1. Germline loops: CDR1 SGHAT, CDR2 FQNNGV. This CDR3 spans 15 amino acids. V lost 7 bases and J lost 6; bases outside the gene matches: 14. The full variable domain, completed using reference TRBV11-2 and TRBJ1-1, is EAGVAQSPRYKIIEKRQSVAFWCNPISGHATLYWYQQILGQGPKLLIQFQNNGVVDDSQLPKDRFSAERLKGVDSTLKIQPAKLEDSAVYLCASTQGEGAGSEAFFGQGTRLTVV.

This rearrangement joins TRBV4-3 to TRBJ2-7; TRBD1 agrees at 12 bases. The V gene end was trimmed by 5 bases and the J gene end by 5 bases; junction bases not matched to a gene: 1. This CDR3 is 13 amino acids long. Germline V gives CDR1 LGHNA, CDR2 YSLEER. The CDR3: CASSGTGGDEQYF. The CDR3 nucleotides are TGCGCCAGCAGCGGGACAGGGGGCGACGAGCAGTACTTC.

This clone showed up just a few times. This rearrangement joins TRBV6-1 to TRBJ2-5; 7 positions match TRBD2. The CDR3 spans 14 residues. Germline V gene sequence: CDR1 MNHNS, CDR2 SASEGT. Germline trimming cut 7 bases from V and 0 bases from J; bases unmatched to any gene: 5. As DNA, the CDR3 is TGTGCCAGCAACTGGGGGGGGGACCAAGAGACCCAGTACTTC. Translating it yields CASNWGGDQETQYF.

This chain uses TRBV28 with TRBJ1-1; 7 bases agree with TRBD1. Germline CDR1 reads MDHEN; CDR2 reads SYDVKM. V trimming: 5 bases; J trimming: 9 bases; junction bases outside the gene matches: 6. The CDR3 totals 12 residues. In DNA form, the CDR3 reads TGTGCCAGCAGTCTACGACAGGGCCAAGCTTTCTTT. Translated, it gives CASSLRQGQAFF.

The chain has TRBV9 and TRBJ1-3; perhaps TRBD1 as D (6 bases). Trimming removed 4 bases at V and 2 bases at J, with 10 bases between. The CDR3 extends over 14 amino acids. Germline CDR1 and CDR2: SGDLS and YYNGEE. The CDR3 spells CASSLGQTGNTIYF. CDR3 nucleotides: TGTGCCAGCAGCCTGGGACAAACTGGAAACACCATATATTTT. Supplemented by reference TRBV9 and TRBJ1-3, the full variable domain reads DSGVTQTPKHLITATGQRVTLRCSPRSGDLSVYWYQQSLDQGLQFLIQYYNGEERAKGNILERFSAQQFPDLHSELNLSSLELGDSALYFCASSLGQTGNTIYFGEGSWLTVV.

CDR3 sequence (DNA): TGTGCCTGGAGGGAGAAGCGGGCTAGCGGGAGCTACGAGCAGTACTTC. Protein sequence: CAWREKRASGSYEQYF. This chain links TRBV30 with TRBJ2-7; 10 nucleotides line up with TRBD2. This CDR3 spans 16 amino acids. The germline CDR1 and CDR2 sequences are GTSNPN and SVGIG (reference sequence). J was trimmed by 3 bases and V by 3 bases; bases with no gene match: 11.

The CDR3: CASTPGLDYEQYF. DNA of the CDR3: TGTGCCAGCACGCCGGGACTAGACTACGAGCAGTACTTC. This chain links TRBV2 with TRBJ2-7; TRBD2 matches 8 bases. This CDR3 is built from 13 residues. The V gene's germline CDR1 is SNHLY and CDR2 FYNNEI. V lost 7 bases, J lost 3 bases, and 5 bases stayed unmatched.

The genes are TRBV28 and TRBJ2-3; TRBD2 agrees at 9 bases. Germline CDR1 MDHEN, CDR2 SYDVKM. V lost 2 bases to trimming and J lost 2 bases; unmatched junction nucleotides: 5. CDR3 length: 16 residues. The CDR3 spells CASSLETSGYTDTQYF. Written as DNA, the CDR3 is TGTGCCAGCAGTTTAGAGACTAGCGGCTACACAGATACGCAGTATTTT.

The J gene is TRBJ1-5, the V gene TRBV28, with D perhaps matching TRBD1 (5 bases). The V end was cut by 0 bases, the J end by 1 base, with 7 bases between. This CDR3 is 15 amino acids long. Germline assignment: CDR1 MDHEN and CDR2 SYDVKM. CDR3 bases: TGTGCCAGCAGTTTATGGCAGGGAAGCAATCAGCCCCAGCATTTT. Its protein is CASSLWQGSNQPQHF. Drawing the rest from reference TRBV28 and TRBJ1-5, the complete variable domain is DVKVTQSSRYLVKRTGEKVFLECVQDMDHENMFWYRQDPGLGLRLIYFSYDVKMKEKGDIPEGYSVSREKKERFSLILESASTNQTSMYLCASSLWQGSNQPQHFGDGTRLSIL.

Here the CDR3 DNA reads TGCGCCAGCAGCGGGGAGGGACTAGCAACGGGGGAGCTGTTTTTT. The encoded protein is CASSGEGLATGELFF. The chain has TRBV5-1 and TRBJ2-2; TRBD2 matches 9 bases. CDR1 is SGHRS and CDR2 is YFSETQ in the germline V gene. This CDR3 spans 15 amino acids. V was pared by 4 bases and J by 8 bases, with 9 bases of the junction left unmatched.

The genes are TRBV28 and TRBJ1-2; possibly TRBD1 for D (6 bases). V was shortened by 5 bases and J by 7 bases, with 11 bases between the two germline ends. CDR1 MDHEN and CDR2 SYDVKM come from the germline V gene. This CDR3 has 12 residues. The CDR3 region is CASSPGQSGYTF. CDR3 sequence (DNA): TGTGCCAGCAGTCCGGGACAAAGTGGCTACACCTTC.